Below, 4 T cell receptor beta chains from the same sample are listed, as sequenced in a study of blood T cell repertoires in COVID-19. Sequenced by immunoSEQ multiplex PCR; TCRdb stores in-frame clones only, minus some. Of around 480,000 clones in the sample, approximately 88% are singletons; the top ten hold over 10%. Material for sequencing was peripheral blood. The receptor source for this set is a woman aged 50 to 65 with COVID-19, enrolled during active disease.

The rearrangement links TRBV19 to TRBJ2-3; 9 positions agree with TRBD1. Germline CDR1 and CDR2: LNHDA and SQIVND (reference sequence). V gave up 4 bases and J gave up 0 bases; unmatched junction bases: 5. CDR3 length equals 16 residues. The DNA of the CDR3 is TGTGCCAGTAGTAACACCGGGACAGGGAGCACAGATACGCAGTATTTT. This encodes CASSNTGTGSTDTQYF.

The V call is TRBV3-1 (or the pseudogene TRBV3-2), the J call TRBJ1-1; tentative D call: TRBD1 (5 bases). In germline, CDR1 is LGHDT, CDR2 YNNKEL (reference sequence). V lost 0 bases, J lost 3 bases, and 5 bases lay in between. This CDR3 is 13 amino acids long. The CDR3: CASSQEGDTEAFF. The CDR3 coding sequence is TGTGCCAGCAGCCAAGAAGGGGACACTGAAGCTTTCTTT.

V gene TRBV9 combines with J gene TRBJ1-3, with D perhaps matching TRBD1 (5 bases). The CDR3 consists of 14 residues. Per the germline V gene, CDR1 is SGDLS and CDR2 is YYNGEE. Trimming stripped 3 bases from V and 8 bases from J, with 15 bases between. The CDR3 spells CASSEDQGQDTIYF. The CDR3 DNA sequence: TGTGCCAGCAGCGAAGATCAGGGTCAGGACACCATATATTTT.

The CDR3 DNA is TGTGCCAGCATGCTGGACGGGAAATCGGGCAATGAGCAGTTCTTC. It translates to CASMLDGKSGNEQFF. The chain links TRBV5-4 to TRBJ2-1, with D maybe TRBD2 (5 bases). The ends were cut back, 6 bases at V and 6 bases at J, with 19 bases in the middle. The CDR3 is 15 residues long. The germline V gene encodes CDR1 SGHNT and CDR2 YYREEE (reference sequence). The whole variable domain, filled in from reference TRBV5-4 and TRBJ2-1, reads ETGVTQSPTHLIKTRGQQVTLRCSSQSGHNTVSWYQQALGQGPQFIFQYYREEENGRGNFPPRFSGLQFPNYSSELNVNALELDDSALYLCASMLDGKSGNEQFFGPGTRLTVL.